This entry describes one TCR beta chain. The antigen is unknown. The entry originates in a study of T-cell memory formation after mild COVID-19. Study outcomes and limitations: CD8+ contracting clones occupied EMRA, while CD4+ ones occupied mainly CM and EM.

TCR alpha and TCR beta cDNA libraries carrying sample barcodes and UMIs were produced by 5'RACE using constant-segment primers. TCRdb re-called the 5' RACE reads with MiXCR, one entry per CDR3 protein. Among 350,000 to 450,000 distinct CDR3 sequences, 25% to 30% were seen once, and the ten largest hold less than 15%. Germline V gene lookup returns CDR1 SGHDT and CDR2 YYEEEE. The CDR3 loop spans 12 amino acids. Trimming took 4 bases from V and 4 from J, leaving 9 bases between them. The chain combines TRBV5-6 with TRBJ2-7, with unresolved D. Sequenced input: PBMCs or a T cell subset sorted from them (not recorded which). This TCR came from an adult woman who had mild COVID-19 (a few samples of this study predate the infection). Cell type and time point are not known. CDR3 loop: CASSQTFYEQYF. The CDR3 DNA follows: TGTGCCAGCAGCCAGACCTTTTACGAGCAGTACTTC.